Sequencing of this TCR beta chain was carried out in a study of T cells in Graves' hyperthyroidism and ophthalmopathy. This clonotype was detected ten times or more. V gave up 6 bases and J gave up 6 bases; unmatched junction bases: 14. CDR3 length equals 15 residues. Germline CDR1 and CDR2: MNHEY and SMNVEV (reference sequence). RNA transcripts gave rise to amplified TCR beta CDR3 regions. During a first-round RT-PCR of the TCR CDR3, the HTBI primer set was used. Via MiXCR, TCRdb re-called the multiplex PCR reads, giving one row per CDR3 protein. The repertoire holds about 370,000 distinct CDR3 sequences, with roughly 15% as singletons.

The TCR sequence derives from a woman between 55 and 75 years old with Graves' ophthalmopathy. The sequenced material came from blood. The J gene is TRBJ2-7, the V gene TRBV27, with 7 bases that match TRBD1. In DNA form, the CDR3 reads TGTGCCAGCAGCCCGGACAGGCGGACCTTTGGCGAGCAGTACTTC. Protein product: CASSPDRRTFGEQYF.